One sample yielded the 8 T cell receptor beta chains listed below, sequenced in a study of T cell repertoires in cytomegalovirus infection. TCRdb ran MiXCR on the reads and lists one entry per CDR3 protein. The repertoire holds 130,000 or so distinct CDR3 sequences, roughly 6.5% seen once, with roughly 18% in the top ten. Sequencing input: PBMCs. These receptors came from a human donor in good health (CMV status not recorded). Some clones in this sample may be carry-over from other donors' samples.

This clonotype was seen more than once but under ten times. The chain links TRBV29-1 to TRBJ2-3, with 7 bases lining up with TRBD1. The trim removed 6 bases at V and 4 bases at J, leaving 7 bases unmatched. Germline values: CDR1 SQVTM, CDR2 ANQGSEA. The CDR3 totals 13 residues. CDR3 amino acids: CSVGTVIADTQYF. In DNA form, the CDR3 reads TGCAGCGTCGGGACAGTCATCGCAGATACGCAGTATTTT.

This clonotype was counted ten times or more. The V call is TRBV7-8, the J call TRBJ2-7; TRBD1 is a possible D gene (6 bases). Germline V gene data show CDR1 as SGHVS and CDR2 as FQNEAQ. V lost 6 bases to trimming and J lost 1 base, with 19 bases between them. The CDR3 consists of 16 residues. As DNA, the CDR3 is TGTGCCAGCAGAACCTTACCGGGACACGAGTCCTACGAGCAGTACTTC. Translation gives CASRTLPGHESYEQYF.

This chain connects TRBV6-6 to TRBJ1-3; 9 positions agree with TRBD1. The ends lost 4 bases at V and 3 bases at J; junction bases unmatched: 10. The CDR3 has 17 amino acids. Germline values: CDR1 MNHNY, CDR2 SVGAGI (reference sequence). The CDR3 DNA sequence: TGTGCCAGCAGTTCCATGAGACAGGGGGGAGGTGGAAACACCATATATTTT. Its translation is CASSSMRQGGGGNTIYF.

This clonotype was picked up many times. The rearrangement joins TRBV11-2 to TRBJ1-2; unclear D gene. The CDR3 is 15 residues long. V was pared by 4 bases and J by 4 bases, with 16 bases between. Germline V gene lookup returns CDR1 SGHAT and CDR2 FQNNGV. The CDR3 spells CASSYALHVGYGYTF. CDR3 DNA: TGTGCCAGCAGCTATGCCCTACATGTTGGCTATGGCTACACCTTC.

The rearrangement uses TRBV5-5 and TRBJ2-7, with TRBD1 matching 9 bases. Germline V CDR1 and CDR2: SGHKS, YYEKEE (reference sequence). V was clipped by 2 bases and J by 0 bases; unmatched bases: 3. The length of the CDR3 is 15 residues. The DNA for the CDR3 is TGTGCCAGCAGCTTCAAGGACAGGGGCTCCTACGAGCAGTACTTC. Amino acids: CASSFKDRGSYEQYF.

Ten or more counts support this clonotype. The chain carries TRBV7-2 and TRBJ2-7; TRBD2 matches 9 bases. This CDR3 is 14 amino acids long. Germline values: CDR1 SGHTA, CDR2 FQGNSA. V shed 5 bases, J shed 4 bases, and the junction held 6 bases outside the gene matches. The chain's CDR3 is CASSAGLAWYEQYF. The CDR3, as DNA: TGTGCCAGCAGCGCGGGACTAGCATGGTACGAGCAGTACTTC.

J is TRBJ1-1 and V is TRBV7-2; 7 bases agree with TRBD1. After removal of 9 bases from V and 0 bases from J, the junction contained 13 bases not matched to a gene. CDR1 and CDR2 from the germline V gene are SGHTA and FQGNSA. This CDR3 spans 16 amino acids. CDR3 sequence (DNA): TGTGCCAGTATCGATCTGACAGGGCGATTGAACACTGAAGCTTTCTTT. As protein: CASIDLTGRLNTEAFF.

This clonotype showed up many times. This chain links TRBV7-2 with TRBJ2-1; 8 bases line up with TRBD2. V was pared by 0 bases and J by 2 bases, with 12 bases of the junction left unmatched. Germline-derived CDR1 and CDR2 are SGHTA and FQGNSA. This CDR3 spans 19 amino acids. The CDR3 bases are TGTGCCAGCAGCTTAGCGGGTCATCTAAGCGGGGGTACCTACAATGAGCAGTTCTTC. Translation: CASSLAGHLSGGTYNEQFF.